This T cell receptor (beta chain) was documented in a study of beta chain features in type 1 diabetes. A few counts support this clone. Its antigen is undetermined. The germline V gene encodes CDR1 SGHDT and CDR2 YYEEEE. V lost 4 bases, J lost 7 bases, and 13 bases stayed unmatched. This CDR3 spans 16 amino acids. The isolated RNA, all of it, was reverse transcribed, so expressed TCRB transcripts were what got sequenced. The protocol was immunoSEQ multiplex PCR, while the TCRdb copy is restricted to in-frame clones and leaves out a portion. The table lists 300,000 to 350,000 clones, roughly a tenth of them singletons. The study, taken as a whole, reports: Across patients, naive, central memory and Treg TCRB repertoires exhibited apparently greater similarity than was observed across healthy donors. Fewer insertions but more deletions were seen at VDJ junctions in type 1 diabetes patients. In every one of the four CD4+ subsets, TCRB CDR3s were moderately but significantly shorter in Type 1 diabetes patients.

Isolation of CD4+ naive, central memory, regulatory and stem cell-like memory cells was achieved by sorting via CD45RO/CCR7/CD25/CD127/CD95/CD27. Sequenced sample: central memory CD4+ T cells from blood. This sequence was found in a man between 25 and 39 years old with type 1 diabetes. The chain uses TRBV5-6 and TRBJ2-5; 10 positions agree with TRBD2. The CDR3 spells CASSKTAGGPGLTQYF. In nucleotides, the CDR3 is TGTGCCAGCAGCAAGACAGCGGGGGGGCCGGGTTTGACCCAGTACTTC.